The entry below gives a single T cell receptor (beta chain) sequence along with its context. In the source study's methods: Scientists estimated how many nucleated cells there were by amplifying reference gene primers. This table comes from immunoSEQ multiplex PCR, and its TCRdb copy is limited to in-frame clones, with some not included. That table is the source of V, J and clone size, and D and trimming were worked out from the DNA. The data show around 91,000 clones, around 79% seen once. The data were taken from a study of blood T cell repertoires in COVID-19. Overall study: Sites in the United States, Italy and Spain provided acute and convalescent COVID-19 samples.

The CDR3 sequence is 13 residues long. V gave up 5 bases and J gave up 7 bases, with 13 bases separating them. Germline loops: CDR1 MDHEN, CDR2 SYDVKM. The chain links TRBV28 to TRBJ2-3, with D possibly TRBD2 on 7 matching bases. The sequence came from a woman aged 80 or over with active or convalescent COVID-19. The sample was peripheral blood. CDR3 in DNA: TGTGCCAGCAGTCGCGGGGGCCAGCATACGCAGTATTTT. This translates into CASSRGGQHTQYF.